This T cell receptor beta chain emerged from a study of control samples from healthy donors and cancer patients. Here immunoSEQ multiplex PCR was the method, and the copy in TCRdb shows in-frame clones only, minus some. The sample shows 75,000 to 95,000 clones, about 89% of them seen only once. The CDR3 loop spans 15 amino acids. V was pared by 1 base and J by 8 bases, with 15 bases between. CDR1 and CDR2 from the germline V gene are SGHTA and FQGNSA. The gene calls are TRBV7-2 and TRBJ2-1; D is possibly TRBD1 (6 bases). The receptor's source is a woman aged 45-65 years with colorectal cancer. Sequencing used PBMCs. The CDR3 sequence is CASSLEITTGYEQFF. Written as DNA, the CDR3 is TGTGCCAGCAGCTTAGAGATAACTACAGGGTATGAGCAGTTCTTC.